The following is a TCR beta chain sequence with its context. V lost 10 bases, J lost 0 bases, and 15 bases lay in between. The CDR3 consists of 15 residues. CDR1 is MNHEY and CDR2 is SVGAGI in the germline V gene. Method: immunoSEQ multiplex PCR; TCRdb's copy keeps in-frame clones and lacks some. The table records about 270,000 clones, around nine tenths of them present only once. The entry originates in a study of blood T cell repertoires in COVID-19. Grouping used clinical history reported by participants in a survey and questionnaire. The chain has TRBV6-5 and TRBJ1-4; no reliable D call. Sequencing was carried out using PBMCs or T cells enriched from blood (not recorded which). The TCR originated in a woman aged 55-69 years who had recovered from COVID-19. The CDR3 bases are TGTGCCATTTCTTCCGGGTTTTCAACTAATGAAAAACTGTTTTTT. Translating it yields CAISSGFSTNEKLFF.